In its sample, the clone carrying this TCR beta chain was seen many times. The data originate from a study of T-cell reconstitution after alpha-beta-depleted transplantation in children. The library targeted TCRbeta and was prepared with unique molecular identifiers. TCRdb redid the calling of the PCR reads with MiXCR, one entry per CDR3 protein. The data contain more than 150,000 distinct CDR3 sequences, roughly 15% of them singletons. The CDR3 is 15 amino acids. V shed 0 bases and J shed 1 base, with 7 bases lying between them. In germline, CDR1 is SEHNR, CDR2 FQNEAQ (reference sequence). Sequences were derived from PBMCs from the stem cell graft donor, sampled from the stem cell graft. The origin of this receptor is a human donor who donated a stem cell graft to a child with acute lymphoblastic leukemia. The V call is TRBV7-9, the J call TRBJ1-5; D unresolved. The CDR3 spells CASSLAGGSNQPQHF. The CDR3 DNA is TGTGCCAGCAGCTTAGCGGGAGGGAGCAATCAGCCCCAGCATTTT.